This record concerns one T cell receptor beta chain sequence. Its antigen is unidentified. The record originates from a study of monozygotic twins with inflammatory bowel disease. Study-level findings and limits: No one strong IBD-associated signal or clonotype was supported. Inverse Simpson values showed less TCRbeta diversity in IBD patients than in their healthy co-twins.

Template switching introduced UMIs that contain a 6-nucleotide sample barcode. TCRdb processed the 5' RACE reads again and assigns one entry to each CDR3 protein, with no DNA. This listing includes some 450,000 distinct CDR3 sequences. Sampling involved one blood draw (2.5 ml) for every donor. This clonotype was obtained from a human donor with ulcerative colitis or Crohn's disease, or a healthy co-twin of an affected twin (not recorded which). Sequences were obtained from blood.

This CDR3 is CASSLAGQGAKRDTQYF. V usage is TRBV5-1 and J usage is TRBJ2-3; TCRdb returns TRBD1, unconfirmable since there is no DNA. This CDR3 comprises 17 residues. CDR1 and CDR2 from the germline V gene are SGHRS and YFSETQ.